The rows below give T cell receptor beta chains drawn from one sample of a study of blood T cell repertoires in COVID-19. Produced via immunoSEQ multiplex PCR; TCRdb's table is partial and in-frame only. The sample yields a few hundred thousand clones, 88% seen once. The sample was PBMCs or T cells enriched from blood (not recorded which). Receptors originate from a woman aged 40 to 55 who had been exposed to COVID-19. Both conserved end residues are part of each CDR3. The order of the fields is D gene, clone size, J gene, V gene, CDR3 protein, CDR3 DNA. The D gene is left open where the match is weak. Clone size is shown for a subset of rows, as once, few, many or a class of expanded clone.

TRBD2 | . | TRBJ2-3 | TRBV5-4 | CASSLSSGTTPTDTQYF | TGTGCCAGCAGCTTGTCTAGCGGGACCACCCCCACAGATACGCAGTATTTT
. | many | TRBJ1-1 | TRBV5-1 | CASSSPRTAQNTEAFF | TGTGCCAGCAGCTCGCCACGGACAGCCCAAAACACTGAAGCTTTCTTT
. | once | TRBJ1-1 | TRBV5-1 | CASSPVSGGRLTEAFF | TGCGCCAGCAGCCCCGTCTCGGGGGGCCGGTTAACTGAAGCTTTCTTT
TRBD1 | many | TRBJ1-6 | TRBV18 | CASSDPGGFHNSPLHF | TGTGCCAGCTCAGATCCAGGGGGTTTCCATAATTCACCCCTCCACTTT
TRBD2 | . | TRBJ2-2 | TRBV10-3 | CAISVAREGGTGELFF | TGTGCCATCAGTGTCGCCAGGGAGGGTGGTACCGGGGAGCTGTTTTTT
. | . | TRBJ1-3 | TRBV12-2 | CASRFEEQRQGPDTIYF | TGTGCAAGTCGCTTCGAAGAGCAACGACAGGGGCCGGACACCATATATTTT
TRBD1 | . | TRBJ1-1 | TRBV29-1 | CSVGTGGPEAFF | TGCAGCGTTGGGACAGGGGGCCCTGAAGCTTTCTTT
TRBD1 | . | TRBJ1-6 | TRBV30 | CAWMDRGNSPLHF | TGTGCCTGGATGGACAGGGGGAATTCACCCCTCCACTTT
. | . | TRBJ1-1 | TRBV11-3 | CASSLQRDTEAFF | TGTGCCAGCAGCTTACAGAGGGACACTGAAGCTTTCTTT
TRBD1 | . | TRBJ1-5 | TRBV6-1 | CASSEFKMVAGGLPQHF | TGTGCCAGCAGTGAATTTAAGATGGTGGCAGGGGGATTGCCCCAGCATTTT
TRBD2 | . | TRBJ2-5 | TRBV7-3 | CASSRGGEETQYF | TGTGCCAGCAGCCGGGGGGGCGAAGAGACCCAGTACTTC
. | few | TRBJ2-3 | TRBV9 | CASSVGGGGGTDTQYF | TGTGCCAGCAGCGTAGGAGGAGGGGGGGGCACAGATACGCAGTATTTT
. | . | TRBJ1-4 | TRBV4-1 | CASSPGGIGLGRKLFF | TGCGCCAGCAGCCCGGGGGGGATCGGACTGGGCCGAAAACTGTTTTTT
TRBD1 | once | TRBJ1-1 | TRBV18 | CASSPYGQGTEAFF | TGTGCCAGCTCACCCTATGGACAGGGCACTGAAGCTTTCTTT
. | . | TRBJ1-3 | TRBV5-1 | CASSFYGSSGNTIYF | TGCGCCAGCAGCTTTTACGGTTCCTCTGGAAACACCATATATTTT
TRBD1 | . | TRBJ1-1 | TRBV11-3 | CASSWDRGRVAEAFF | TGTGCCAGCAGCTGGGACAGGGGGCGAGTCGCTGAAGCTTTCTTT
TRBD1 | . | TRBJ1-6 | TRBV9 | CASSVGPGTGGNSPLHF | TGTGCCAGCAGCGTGGGACCAGGGACAGGGGGAAATTCACCCCTCCACTTT
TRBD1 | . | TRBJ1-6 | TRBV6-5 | CASSQPGQGLSPLHF | TGTGCCAGCAGTCAACCGGGACAGGGCCTATCACCCCTCCACTTT
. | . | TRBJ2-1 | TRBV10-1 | CASSESIGTSRSYNEQFF | TGCGCCAGCAGTGAGTCGATAGGGACATCCCGCTCCTACAATGAGCAGTTCTTC
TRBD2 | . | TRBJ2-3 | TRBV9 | CASSTRGLADTQYF | TGTGCCAGCAGCACGCGGGGGTTGGCAGATACGCAGTATTTT
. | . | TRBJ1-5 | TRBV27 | CASGTGNQPQHF | TGTGCCAGTGGAACAGGGAATCAGCCCCAGCATTTT
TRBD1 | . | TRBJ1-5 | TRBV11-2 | CASSSPRADRVNQPQHF | TGTGCCAGCAGCTCACCCCGAGCGGACAGGGTCAATCAGCCCCAGCATTTT
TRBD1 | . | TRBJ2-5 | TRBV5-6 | CASSLGTGGFGTQYF | TGTGCCAGCAGCTTGGGGACAGGGGGTTTTGGGACCCAGTACTTC
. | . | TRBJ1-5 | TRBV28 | CASSLAETYSNQPQHF | TGTGCCAGCAGTTTAGCAGAGACATATAGCAATCAGCCCCAGCATTTT
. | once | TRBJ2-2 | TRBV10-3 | CASNPDTNTGELFF | TGTGCATCAAACCCCGACACGAACACCGGGGAGCTGTTTTTT
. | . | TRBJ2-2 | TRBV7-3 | CASSPPGSENTGELFF | TGTGCCAGCAGCCCCCCGGGTAGCGAGAACACCGGGGAGCTGTTTTTT
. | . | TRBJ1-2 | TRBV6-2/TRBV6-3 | CASSYPRPQGAHGYTF | TGTGCCAGCAGTTACCCACGGCCACAGGGTGCCCATGGCTACACCTTC
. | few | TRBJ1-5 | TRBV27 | CASSFPAWGRQPQHF | TGTGCCAGCAGTTTCCCGGCGTGGGGGCGTCAGCCCCAGCATTTT
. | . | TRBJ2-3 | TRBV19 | CASLPGYSTDTQYF | TGTGCCAGCCTACCGGGGTACAGCACAGATACGCAGTATTTT
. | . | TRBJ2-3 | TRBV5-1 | CASSFEIFTDTQYF | TGTGCCAGCAGCTTCGAGATATTCACAGATACGCAGTATTTT
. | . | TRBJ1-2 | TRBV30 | CAWIPQTSNYGYTF | TGTGCCTGGATCCCACAGACGTCAAACTATGGCTACACCTTC
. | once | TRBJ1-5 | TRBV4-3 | CASSQEFVSNQPQHF | TGCGCCAGCAGCCAAGAGTTCGTTAGCAATCAGCCCCAGCATTTT
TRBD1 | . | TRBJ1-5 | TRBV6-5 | CASIPDRGNSQPQHF | TGTGCCAGCATTCCGGACAGGGGGAATTCTCAGCCCCAGCATTTT
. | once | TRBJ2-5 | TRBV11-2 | CASSPFPSPYQETQYF | TGTGCCAGCAGCCCTTTTCCTAGCCCGTACCAAGAGACCCAGTACTTC
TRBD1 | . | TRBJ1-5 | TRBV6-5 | CASSLSGQGNQPQHF | TGTGCCAGCAGTTTGTCGGGACAGGGAAATCAGCCCCAGCATTTT
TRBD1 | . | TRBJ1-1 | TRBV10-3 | CAISESQLQGDGAFF | TGTGCCATCAGTGAGTCCCAATTACAGGGGGACGGAGCTTTCTTT
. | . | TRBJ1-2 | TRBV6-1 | CASSAATTGSYYGYTF | TGTGCCAGCAGTGCCGCAACCACAGGGTCCTACTATGGCTACACCTTC
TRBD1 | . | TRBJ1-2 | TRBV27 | CASSGQEDYGYTF | TGTGCCAGCAGCGGACAGGAGGACTATGGCTACACCTTC
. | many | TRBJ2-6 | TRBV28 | CASGASQGANVLTF | TGTGCCAGCGGAGCGTCGCAAGGGGCCAACGTCCTGACTTTC
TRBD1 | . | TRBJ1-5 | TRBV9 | CASSVDRVDQPQHF | TGTGCCAGCAGCGTCGACAGGGTGGATCAGCCCCAGCATTTT
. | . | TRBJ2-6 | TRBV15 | CATSTERGSWANVLTF | TGTGCCACCAGCACGGAACGGGGAAGCTGGGCCAACGTCCTGACTTTC
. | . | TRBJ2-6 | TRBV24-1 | CATSDFDSSGANVLTF | TGTGCCACCAGTGATTTCGACAGCTCTGGGGCCAACGTCCTGACTTTC
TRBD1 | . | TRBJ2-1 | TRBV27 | CASSLSGQGFHEQFF | TGTGCCAGCAGTTTATCGGGACAGGGTTTCCATGAGCAGTTCTTC
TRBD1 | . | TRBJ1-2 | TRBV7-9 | CASSPGTGESYGYTF | TGTGCCAGCAGCCCTGGGACAGGGGAAAGCTATGGCTACACCTTC
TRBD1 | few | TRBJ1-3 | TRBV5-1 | CASSLEFRGPGNTIYF | TGCGCCAGCAGCTTGGAATTCAGGGGGCCAGGAAACACCATATATTTT
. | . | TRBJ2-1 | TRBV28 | CASSFTGIWQFF | TGTGCCAGCAGTTTTACAGGGATATGGCAGTTCTTC
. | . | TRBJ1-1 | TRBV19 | CASSILQNTEAFF | TGTGCCAGTAGTATTTTACAGAACACTGAAGCTTTCTTT
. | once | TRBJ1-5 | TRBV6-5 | CASNQGVNQPQHF | TGTGCCAGCAATCAAGGGGTAAATCAGCCCCAGCATTTT
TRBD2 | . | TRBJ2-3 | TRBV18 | CASSAGTSRADTQYF | TGTGCCAGCTCAGCCGGGACTAGTAGAGCAGATACGCAGTATTTT
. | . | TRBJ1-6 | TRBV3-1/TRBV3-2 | CASSPSVYNSPLHF | TGTGCCAGCAGCCCAAGCGTCTATAATTCACCCCTCCACTTT
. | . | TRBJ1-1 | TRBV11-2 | CASIHDRRSPLNTEAFF | TGTGCCAGCATCCATGACAGAAGATCCCCCTTGAACACTGAAGCTTTCTTT
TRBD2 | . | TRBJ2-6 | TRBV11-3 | CASSPRAGVSGANVLTF | TGTGCCAGCAGCCCACGAGCGGGAGTCAGTGGGGCCAACGTCCTGACTTTC
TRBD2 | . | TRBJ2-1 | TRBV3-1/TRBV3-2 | CASSQGGLAGVPYNEQFF | TGTGCCAGCAGCCAAGGGGGGCTAGCGGGGGTCCCCTACAATGAGCAGTTCTTC